This T cell receptor (beta chain) was captured by sequencing in a study of T cell repertoires in cytomegalovirus infection. The study, taken as a whole, reports: What dominated the ex vivo response were HLA-C-restricted CMV-specific TCR beta clonotypes.

From the reads, TCRdb called clonotypes with MiXCR, one entry per CDR3 protein. The sample consists of around 360,000 distinct CDR3 sequences, approximately 30% of them appearing once. CDR1 is SGHTA and CDR2 is FQGNSA in the germline V gene. This CDR3 comprises 13 residues. The trim removed 4 bases at V and 7 bases at J, leaving 6 bases unmatched. Notes on this clonotype: Antigen specificity is unknown.

This sequence was found in a human donor in good health (CMV status not recorded). Some clones in this sample may be carry-over from other donors' samples. This material consisted of cultured PBMCs, taken from culture after CMV antigen stimulation. The V and J genes are TRBV7-2 and TRBJ1-1, with 7 bases that match TRBD1. DNA of the CDR3: TGTGCCAGCAGCTCTAATCAGGGGGGTGAAGCTTTCTTT. It encodes CASSSNQGGEAFF.